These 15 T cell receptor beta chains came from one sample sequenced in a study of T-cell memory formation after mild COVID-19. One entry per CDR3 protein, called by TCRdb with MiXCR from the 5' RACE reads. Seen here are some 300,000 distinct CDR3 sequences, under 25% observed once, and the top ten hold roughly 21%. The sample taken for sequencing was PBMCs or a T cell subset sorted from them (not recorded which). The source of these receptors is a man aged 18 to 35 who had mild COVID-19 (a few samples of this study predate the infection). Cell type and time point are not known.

The CDR3 loop reads CSVESGYEQYF. For the CDR3, the DNA is TGCAGCGTTGAGTCGGGATACGAGCAGTACTTC. The V and J genes are TRBV29-1 and TRBJ2-7; D is perhaps TRBD2 (5 bases). The germline gives CDR1 SQVTM, CDR2 ANQGSEA. This CDR3 has 11 amino acids. V was clipped by 3 bases and J by 4 bases, with 7 bases between them.

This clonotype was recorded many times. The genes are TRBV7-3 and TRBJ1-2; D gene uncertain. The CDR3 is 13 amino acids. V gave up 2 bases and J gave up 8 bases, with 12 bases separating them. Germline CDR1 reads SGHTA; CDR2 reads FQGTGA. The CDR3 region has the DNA TGTGCCAGCAGCTTAGATAGAAAGGACGGCTACACCTTC. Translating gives CASSLDRKDGYTF.

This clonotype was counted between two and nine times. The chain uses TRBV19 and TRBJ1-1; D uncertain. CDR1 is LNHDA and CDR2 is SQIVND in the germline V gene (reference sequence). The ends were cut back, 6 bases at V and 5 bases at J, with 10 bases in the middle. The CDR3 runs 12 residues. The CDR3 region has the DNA TGTGCCAGTAGCCAAGGGTGGACTGAAGCTTTCTTT. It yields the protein CASSQGWTEAFF.

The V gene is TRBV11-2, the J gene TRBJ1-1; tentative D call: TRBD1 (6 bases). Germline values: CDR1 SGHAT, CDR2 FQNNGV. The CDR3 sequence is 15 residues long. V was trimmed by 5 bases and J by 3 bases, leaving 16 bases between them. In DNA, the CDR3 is TGTGCCAGCAGCCCCTCAGGGGAATTTGACACTGAAGCTTTCTTT. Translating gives CASSPSGEFDTEAFF.

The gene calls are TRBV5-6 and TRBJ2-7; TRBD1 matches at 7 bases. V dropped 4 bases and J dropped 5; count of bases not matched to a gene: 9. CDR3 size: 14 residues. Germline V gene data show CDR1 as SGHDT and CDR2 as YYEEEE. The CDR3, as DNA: TGTGCCAGCAGCCTCCTACAGACAGGGAACGAGCAGTACGTC. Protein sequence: CASSLLQTGNEQYV.

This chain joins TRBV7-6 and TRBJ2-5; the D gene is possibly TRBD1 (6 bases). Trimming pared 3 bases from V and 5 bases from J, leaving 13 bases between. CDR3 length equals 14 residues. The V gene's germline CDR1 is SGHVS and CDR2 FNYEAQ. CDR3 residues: CASSLGAVVETQYF. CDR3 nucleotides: TGTGCCAGCAGCTTGGGGGCTGTGGTGGAGACCCAGTACTTC.

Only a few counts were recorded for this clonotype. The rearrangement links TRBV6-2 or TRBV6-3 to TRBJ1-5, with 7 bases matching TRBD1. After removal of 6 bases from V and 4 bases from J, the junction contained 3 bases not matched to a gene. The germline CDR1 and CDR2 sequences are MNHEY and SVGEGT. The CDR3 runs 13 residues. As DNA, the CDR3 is TGTGCCAGCAGGGTGACAGGGAATCAGCCCCAGCATTTT. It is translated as CASRVTGNQPQHF.

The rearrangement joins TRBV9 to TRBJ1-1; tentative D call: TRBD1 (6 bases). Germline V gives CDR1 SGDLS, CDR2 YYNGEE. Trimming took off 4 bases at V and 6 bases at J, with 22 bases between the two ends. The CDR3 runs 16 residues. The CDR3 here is CASSPGVTGRYSEAFF. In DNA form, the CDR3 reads TGTGCCAGCAGCCCCGGGGTAACAGGGCGTTACTCTGAAGCTTTCTTT.

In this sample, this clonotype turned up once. The CDR3 bases are TGTGCCAGCAGCGTAGGGGTCACCACAGATACGCAGTATTTT. Its protein product is CASSVGVTTDTQYF. J is TRBJ2-3 and V is TRBV9, with D hard to call. Between the trimmed V and J ends, which lost 0 bases and 2 bases, there was a span of 7 bases. Looked up from germline, CDR1 is SGDLS and CDR2 is YYNGEE. The CDR3 length is 14 residues.

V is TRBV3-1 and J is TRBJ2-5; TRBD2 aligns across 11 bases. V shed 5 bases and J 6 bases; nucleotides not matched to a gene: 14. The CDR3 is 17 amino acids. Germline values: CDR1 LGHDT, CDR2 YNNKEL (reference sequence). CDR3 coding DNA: TGTGCCAGCAGCGACCCGGGGACTAGCGGTGCAGGGAAGACCCAGTACTTC. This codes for CASSDPGTSGAGKTQYF.

CDR3 nucleotides: TGTGCCATCAGTGAGCCGTGGGCAGGCGCCATGAACACTGAAGCTTTCTTT. Protein product: CAISEPWAGAMNTEAFF. This chain uses TRBV10-3 with TRBJ1-1; no definite D call. Trimming took 2 bases from V and 0 from J, leaving 16 bases between them. CDR1 and CDR2 from the germline V gene are ENHRY and SYGVKD. CDR3 size: 17 residues.

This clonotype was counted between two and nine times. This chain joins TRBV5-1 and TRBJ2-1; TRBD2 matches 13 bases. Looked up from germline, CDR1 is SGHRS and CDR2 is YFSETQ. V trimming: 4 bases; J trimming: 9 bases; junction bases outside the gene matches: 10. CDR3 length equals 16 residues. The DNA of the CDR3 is TGCGCCAGCAGCGCACTCACTAGCGGGGGGGCCCGTGAGCAGTTCTTC. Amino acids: CASSALTSGGAREQFF.

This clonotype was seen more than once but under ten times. CDR3 in DNA: TGTGCCACCAGACGGGCGGGGGCCCACGAGCAGTACTTC. It is translated as CATRRAGAHEQYF. The chain combines TRBV15 with TRBJ2-7; D might be TRBD2 (7 bases). The germline gives CDR1 LNHNV, CDR2 YYDKDF (reference sequence). The CDR3 has 13 residues. V was shortened by 6 bases and J by 5 bases, with 14 bases between the two germline ends.

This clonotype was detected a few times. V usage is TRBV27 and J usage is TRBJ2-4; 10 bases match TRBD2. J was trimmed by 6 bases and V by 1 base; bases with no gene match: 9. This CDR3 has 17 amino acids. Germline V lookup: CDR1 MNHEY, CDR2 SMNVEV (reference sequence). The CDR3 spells CASSLWASGGPGNIQYF. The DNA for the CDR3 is TGTGCCAGCAGTTTATGGGCTAGCGGGGGCCCTGGAAACATTCAGTACTTC.

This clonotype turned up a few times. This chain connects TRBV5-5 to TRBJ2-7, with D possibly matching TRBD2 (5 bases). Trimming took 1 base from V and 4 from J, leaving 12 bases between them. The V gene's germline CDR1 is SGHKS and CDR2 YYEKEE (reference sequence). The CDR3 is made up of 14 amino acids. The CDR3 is CASSLSVGGYEQYV. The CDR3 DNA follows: TGTGCCAGCAGCTTGTCAGTCGGCGGGTACGAGCAGTACGTC.